This T cell receptor (beta chain) was identified during a study of technical replicates of blood from a handful of donors. The method was immunoSEQ multiplex PCR; TCRdb's version includes in-frame clones alone and lacks a portion of them. Of about 75,000 clones detected, 91% appear once; the ten largest clones hold 0.35% to 0.4%. Germline V gene sequence: CDR1 SGHRS, CDR2 YFSETQ. This CDR3 region has 16 residues. The germline V and J ends were trimmed by 6 bases and 0 bases, with 13 bases remaining between them. The material sequenced was T cells isolated from PBMCs. V usage is TRBV5-1 and J usage is TRBJ1-6; D is unclear. This TCR came from a human donor in good health. Some clones in this sample may be carry-over from other donors' samples. CDR3 in amino acids: CASTTVGNSYNSPLHF. In DNA form, the CDR3 reads TGCGCCAGCACTACCGTCGGTAACTCCTATAATTCACCCCTCCACTTT.